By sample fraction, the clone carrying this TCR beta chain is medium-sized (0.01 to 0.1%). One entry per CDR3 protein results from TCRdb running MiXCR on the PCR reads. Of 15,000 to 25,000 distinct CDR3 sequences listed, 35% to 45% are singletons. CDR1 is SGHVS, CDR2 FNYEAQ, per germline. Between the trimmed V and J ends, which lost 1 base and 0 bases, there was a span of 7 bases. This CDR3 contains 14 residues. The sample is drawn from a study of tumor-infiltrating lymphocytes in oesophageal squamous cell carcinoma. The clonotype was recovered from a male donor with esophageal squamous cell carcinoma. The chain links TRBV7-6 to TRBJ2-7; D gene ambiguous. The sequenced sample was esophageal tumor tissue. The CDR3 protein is CASSLGGGSYEQYF. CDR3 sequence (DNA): TGTGCCAGCAGCTTAGGAGGTGGCTCCTACGAGCAGTACTTC.